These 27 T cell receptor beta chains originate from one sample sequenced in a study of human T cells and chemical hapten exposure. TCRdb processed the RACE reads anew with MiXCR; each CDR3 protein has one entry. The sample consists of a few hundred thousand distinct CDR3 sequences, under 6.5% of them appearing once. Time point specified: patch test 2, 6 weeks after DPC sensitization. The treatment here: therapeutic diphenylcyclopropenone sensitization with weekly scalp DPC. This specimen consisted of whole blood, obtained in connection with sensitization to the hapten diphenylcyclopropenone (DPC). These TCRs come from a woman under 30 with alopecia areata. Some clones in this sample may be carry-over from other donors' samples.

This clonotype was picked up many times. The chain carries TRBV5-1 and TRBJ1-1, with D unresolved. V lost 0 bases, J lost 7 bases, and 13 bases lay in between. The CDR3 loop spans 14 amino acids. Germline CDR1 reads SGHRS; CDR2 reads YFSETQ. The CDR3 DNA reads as TGCGCCAGCAGCTTGGGCGGATTACAAGGTGAAGCTTTCTTT. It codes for CASSLGGLQGEAFF. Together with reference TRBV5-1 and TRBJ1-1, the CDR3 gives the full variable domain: KAGVTQTPRYLIKTRGQQVTLSCSPISGHRSVSWYQQTPGQGLQFLFEYFSETQRNKGNFPGRFSGRQFSNSRSEMNVSTLELGDSALYLCASSLGGLQGEAFFGQGTRLTVV.

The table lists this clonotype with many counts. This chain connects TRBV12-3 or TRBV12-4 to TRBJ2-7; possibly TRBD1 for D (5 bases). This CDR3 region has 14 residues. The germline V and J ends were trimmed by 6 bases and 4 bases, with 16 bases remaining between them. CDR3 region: CASRPAAGSYEQYF. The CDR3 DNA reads TGTGCCAGCAGGCCCGCGGCAGGGTCTTACGAGCAGTACTTC.

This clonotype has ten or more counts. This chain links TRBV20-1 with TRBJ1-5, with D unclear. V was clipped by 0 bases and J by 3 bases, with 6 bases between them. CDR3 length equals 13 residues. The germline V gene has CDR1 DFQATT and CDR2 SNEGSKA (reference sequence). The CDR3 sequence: CSAREQNNQPQHF. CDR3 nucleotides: TGCAGTGCTAGAGAACAGAACAATCAGCCCCAGCATTTT.

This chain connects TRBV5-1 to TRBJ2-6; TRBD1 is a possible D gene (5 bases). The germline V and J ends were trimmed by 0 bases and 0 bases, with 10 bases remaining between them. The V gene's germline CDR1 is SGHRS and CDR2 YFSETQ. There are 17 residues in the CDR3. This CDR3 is CASSLATGYSGANVLTF. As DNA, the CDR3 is TGCGCCAGCAGCTTGGCTACAGGTTACTCTGGGGCCAACGTCCTGACTTTC.

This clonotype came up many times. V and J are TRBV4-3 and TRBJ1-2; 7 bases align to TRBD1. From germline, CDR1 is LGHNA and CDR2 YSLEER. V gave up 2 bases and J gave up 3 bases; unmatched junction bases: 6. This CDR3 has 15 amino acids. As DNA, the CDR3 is TGCGCCAGCAGCCAACAGGGGGTTTCCGACTATGGCTACACCTTC. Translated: CASSQQGVSDYGYTF.

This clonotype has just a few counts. The CDR3: CASSPPVTGSVNSPLHF. The CDR3 bases are TGTGCCAGCTCACCACCTGTGACAGGGAGCGTGAATTCACCCCTCCACTTT. The chain joins TRBV18 to TRBJ1-6, with 7 nucleotides matching TRBD1. Looked up from germline, CDR1 is KGHSH and CDR2 is LQKENI. CDR3 length equals 17 residues. V gave up 0 bases and J gave up 7 bases; unmatched junction bases: 9.

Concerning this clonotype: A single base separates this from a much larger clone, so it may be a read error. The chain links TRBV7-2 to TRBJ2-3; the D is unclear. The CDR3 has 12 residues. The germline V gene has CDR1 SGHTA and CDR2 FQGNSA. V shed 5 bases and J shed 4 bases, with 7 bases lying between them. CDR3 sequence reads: CASSRWADTQYF. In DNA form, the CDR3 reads TGTGCCAGCAGCCGTTGGGCAGATACGCAGTATTTT.

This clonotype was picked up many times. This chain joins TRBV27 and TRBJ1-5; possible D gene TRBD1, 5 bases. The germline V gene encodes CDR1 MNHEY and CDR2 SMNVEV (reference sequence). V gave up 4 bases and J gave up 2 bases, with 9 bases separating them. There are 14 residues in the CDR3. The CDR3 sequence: CASSYRDGNQPQHF. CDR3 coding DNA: TGTGCCAGCAGTTACCGGGACGGCAATCAGCCCCAGCATTTT.

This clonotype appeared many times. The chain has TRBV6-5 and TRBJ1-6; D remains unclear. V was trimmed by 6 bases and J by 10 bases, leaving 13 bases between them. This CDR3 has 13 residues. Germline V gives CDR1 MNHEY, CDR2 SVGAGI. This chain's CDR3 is CASSSRDKSPLHF. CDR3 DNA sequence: TGTGCCAGCAGCTCCAGAGACAAATCACCCCTCCACTTT.

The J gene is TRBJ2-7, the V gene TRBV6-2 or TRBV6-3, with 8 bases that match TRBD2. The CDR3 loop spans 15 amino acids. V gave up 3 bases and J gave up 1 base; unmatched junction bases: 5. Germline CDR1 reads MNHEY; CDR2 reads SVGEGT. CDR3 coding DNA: TGTGCCAGCAGTTATAAGCGGGGGTTTTCCTACGAGCAGTACTTC. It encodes CASSYKRGFSYEQYF.

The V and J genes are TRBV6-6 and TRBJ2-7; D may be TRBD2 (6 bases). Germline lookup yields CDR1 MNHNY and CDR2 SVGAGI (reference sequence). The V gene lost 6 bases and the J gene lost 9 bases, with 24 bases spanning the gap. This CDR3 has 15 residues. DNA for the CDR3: TGTGCCAGCAGCGCCTACAATGGCGGGGAGGCGGGGCAGTACTTC. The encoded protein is CASSAYNGGEAGQYF.

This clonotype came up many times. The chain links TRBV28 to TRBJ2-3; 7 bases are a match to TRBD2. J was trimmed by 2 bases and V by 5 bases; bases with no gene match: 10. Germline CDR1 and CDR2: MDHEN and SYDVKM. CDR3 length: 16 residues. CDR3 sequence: CASSKLGGDLTDTQYF. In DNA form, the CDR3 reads TGTGCCAGCAGTAAACTTGGGGGGGATCTCACAGATACGCAGTATTTT. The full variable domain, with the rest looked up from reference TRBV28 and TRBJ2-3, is DVKVTQSSRYLVKRTGEKVFLECVQDMDHENMFWYRQDPGLGLRLIYFSYDVKMKEKGDIPEGYSVSREKKERFSLILESASTNQTSMYLCASSKLGGDLTDTQYFGPGTRLTVL.

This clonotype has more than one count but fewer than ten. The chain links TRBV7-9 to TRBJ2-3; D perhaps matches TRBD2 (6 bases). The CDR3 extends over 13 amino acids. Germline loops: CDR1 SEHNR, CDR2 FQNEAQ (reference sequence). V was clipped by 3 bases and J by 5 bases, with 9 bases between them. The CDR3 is CASSLEGLDTQYF. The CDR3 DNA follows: TGTGCCAGCAGCTTGGAGGGTTTAGATACGCAGTATTTT. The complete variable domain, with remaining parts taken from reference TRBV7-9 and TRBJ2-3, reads DTGVSQNPRHKITKRGQNVTFRCDPISEHNRLYWYRQTLGQGPEFLTYFQNEAQLEKSRLLSDRFSAERPKGSFSTLEIQRTEQGDSAMYLCASSLEGLDTQYFGPGTRLTVL.

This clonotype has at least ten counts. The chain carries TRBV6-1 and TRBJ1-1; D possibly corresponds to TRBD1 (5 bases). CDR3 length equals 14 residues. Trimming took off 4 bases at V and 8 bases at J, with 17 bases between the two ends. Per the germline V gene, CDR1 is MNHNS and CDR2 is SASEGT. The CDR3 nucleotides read TGTGCCAGCAGTGGCCGGGACTCCGTGGCGGAAGCTTTCTTT. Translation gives CASSGRDSVAEAFF.

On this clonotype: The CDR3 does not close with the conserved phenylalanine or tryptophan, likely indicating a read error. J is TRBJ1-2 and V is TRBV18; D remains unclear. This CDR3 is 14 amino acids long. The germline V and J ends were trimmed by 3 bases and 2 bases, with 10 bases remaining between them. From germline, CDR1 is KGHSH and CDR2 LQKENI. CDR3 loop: CASSPPGGNYGYTS. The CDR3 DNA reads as TGTGCCAGCTCACCCCCGGGTGGGAACTATGGCTACACCTCC.

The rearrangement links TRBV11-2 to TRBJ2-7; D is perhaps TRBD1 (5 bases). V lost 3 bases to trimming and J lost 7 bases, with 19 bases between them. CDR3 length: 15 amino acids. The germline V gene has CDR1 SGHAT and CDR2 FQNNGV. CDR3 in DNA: TGTGCCAGCAGCTTGGGAAGACAGCCCCTATGGGAGCAGTACTTC. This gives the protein CASSLGRQPLWEQYF.

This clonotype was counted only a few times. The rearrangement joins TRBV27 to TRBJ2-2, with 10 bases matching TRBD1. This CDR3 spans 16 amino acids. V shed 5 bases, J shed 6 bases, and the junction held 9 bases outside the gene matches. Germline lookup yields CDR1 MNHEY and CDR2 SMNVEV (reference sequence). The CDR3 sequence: CASSRDRGYRAGELFF. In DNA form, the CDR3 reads TGTGCCAGCAGTAGGGACAGGGGTTATAGGGCCGGGGAGCTGTTTTTT.

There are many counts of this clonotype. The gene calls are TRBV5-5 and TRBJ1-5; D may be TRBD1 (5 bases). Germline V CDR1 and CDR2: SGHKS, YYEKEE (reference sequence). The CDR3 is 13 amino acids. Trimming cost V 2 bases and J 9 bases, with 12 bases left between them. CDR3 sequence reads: CASSFDGAGPQHF. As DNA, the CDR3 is TGTGCCAGCAGCTTCGACGGGGCCGGGCCCCAGCATTTT.

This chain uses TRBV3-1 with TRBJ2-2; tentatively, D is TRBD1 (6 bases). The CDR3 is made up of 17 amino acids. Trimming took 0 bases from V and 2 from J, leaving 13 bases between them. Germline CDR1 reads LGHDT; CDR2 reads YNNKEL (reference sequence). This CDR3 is CASSQEGRDINTGELFF. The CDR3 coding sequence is TGTGCCAGCAGCCAAGAGGGTCGGGACATCAACACCGGGGAGCTGTTTTTT. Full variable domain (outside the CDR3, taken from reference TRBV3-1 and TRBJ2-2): DTAVSQTPKYLVTQMGNDKSIKCEQNLGHDTMYWYKQDSKKFLKIMFSYNNKELIINETVPNRFSPKSPDKAHLNLHINSLELGDSAVYFCASSQEGRDINTGELFFGEGSRLTVL.

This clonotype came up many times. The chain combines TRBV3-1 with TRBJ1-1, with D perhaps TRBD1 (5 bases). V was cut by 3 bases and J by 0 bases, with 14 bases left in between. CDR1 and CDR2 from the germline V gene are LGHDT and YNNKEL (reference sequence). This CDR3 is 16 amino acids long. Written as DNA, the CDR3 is TGTGCCAGCAGCCATAGGGGAAAGTCCATGAACACTGAAGCTTTCTTT. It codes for CASSHRGKSMNTEAFF. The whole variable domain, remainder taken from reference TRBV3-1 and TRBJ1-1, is DTAVSQTPKYLVTQMGNDKSIKCEQNLGHDTMYWYKQDSKKFLKIMFSYNNKELIINETVPNRFSPKSPDKAHLNLHINSLELGDSAVYFCASSHRGKSMNTEAFFGQGTRLTVV.

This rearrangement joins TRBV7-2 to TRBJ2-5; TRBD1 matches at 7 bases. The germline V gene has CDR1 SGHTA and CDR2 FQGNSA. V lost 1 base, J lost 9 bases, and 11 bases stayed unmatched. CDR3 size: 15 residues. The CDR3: CASSLVQGIQEAQYF. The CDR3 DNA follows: TGTGCCAGCAGCTTAGTACAGGGGATACAAGAAGCCCAGTACTTC.

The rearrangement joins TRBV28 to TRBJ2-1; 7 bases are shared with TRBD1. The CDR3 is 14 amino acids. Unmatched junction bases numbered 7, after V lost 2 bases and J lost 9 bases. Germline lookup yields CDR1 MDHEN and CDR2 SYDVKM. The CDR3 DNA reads TGTGCCAGCAGTTTAGGTGACAGGGCGGCTGAGCAGTTCTTC. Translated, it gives CASSLGDRAAEQFF.

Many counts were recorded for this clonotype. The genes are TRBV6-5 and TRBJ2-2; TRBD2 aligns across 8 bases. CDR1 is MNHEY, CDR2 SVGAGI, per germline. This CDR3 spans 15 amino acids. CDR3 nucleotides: TGTGACACCAAGCCCCGGGGGGGCCGGACCGGGGAGCTGTTTTTT. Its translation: CDTKPRGGRTGELFF.

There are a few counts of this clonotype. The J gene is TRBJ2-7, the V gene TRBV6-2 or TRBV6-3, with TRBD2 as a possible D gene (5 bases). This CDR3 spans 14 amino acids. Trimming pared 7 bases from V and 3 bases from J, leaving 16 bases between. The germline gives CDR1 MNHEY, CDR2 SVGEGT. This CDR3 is CASTNGVSSYEQYF. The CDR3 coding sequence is TGTGCCAGCACCAACGGGGTCAGTAGCTACGAGCAGTACTTC.

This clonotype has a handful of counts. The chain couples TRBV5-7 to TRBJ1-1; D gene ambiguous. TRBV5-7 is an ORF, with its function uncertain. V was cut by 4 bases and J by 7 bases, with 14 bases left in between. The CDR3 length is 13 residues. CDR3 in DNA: TGTGCCAGCAGCGGTTTAGGGCCAGGTGAAGCTTTCTTT. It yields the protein CASSGLGPGEAFF.

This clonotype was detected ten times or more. The CDR3 sequence is CASMLRVTMNTEAFF. In DNA form, the CDR3 reads TGTGCCAGCATGTTGAGGGTGACTATGAACACTGAAGCTTTCTTT. The gene calls are TRBV6-5 and TRBJ1-1; no clear D gene. There are 15 residues in the CDR3. The V end lost 7 bases, the J end lost 0 bases, and 15 bases lay between the germline ends. CDR1 and CDR2 (germline): MNHEY, SVGAGI.

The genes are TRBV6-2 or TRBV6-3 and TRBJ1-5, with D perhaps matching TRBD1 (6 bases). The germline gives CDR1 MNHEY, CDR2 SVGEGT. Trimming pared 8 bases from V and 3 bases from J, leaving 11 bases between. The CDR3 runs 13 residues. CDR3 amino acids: CASWTAYNQPQHF. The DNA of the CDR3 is TGTGCCAGCTGGACAGCCTACAATCAGCCCCAGCATTTT.